A selection of T cell receptor beta chains follows, all from one sample in a study of cytomegalovirus exposure and HLA in healthy donors. Profiling relied on immunoSEQ multiplex PCR, and the TCRdb table lists in-frame clones only, not all of them. The sample consists of about 78,000 clones, roughly 60% of them appearing once. Specimen: PBMCs. These receptors came from a man aged 25-45 years in good health and CMV-seropositive. Both conserved end residues are trimmed from each CDR3.

>TRBJ1-4|TRBV6-1
ASSKGDNEKLF
>TRBJ1-1|TRBV5-1
ASSSSGNTEAF
>TRBJ2-3|TRBV2
ASSEEGLAGFTDTQY
>TRBJ2-7|TRBV4-3
ASSPTGGSPLYEQY
>TRBJ2-3|TRBV2
ASNIIAGGGTDTQY
>TRBJ2-7|TRBV18
ASSHGTPSSYEQY
>TRBJ2-1|TRBV6-4
ASSELAGGRNEQF
>TRBJ2-6|TRBV27
ASSMLLAAGANVLT
>TRBJ1-1|TRBV29-1
SVRDFPADTEAF
>TRBJ2-5|TRBV4-1
ASSPHRSGVRETQY
>TRBJ1-2|TRBV6-5
ASKGDSTNYGYT
>TRBJ2-1|TRBV27
AIWPGSGNEQF
>TRBJ1-1|TRBV12-5
ASGFNLKRDSVNTEAF
>TRBJ1-5|TRBV7-2
ASSRGQFPNQPQH
>TRBJ2-2|TRBV2
ASGGGREVTGELF
>TRBJ2-7|TRBV7-6
ASSSYRGWEQY
>TRBJ2-5|TRBV29-1
SVSGEQGVGETQY
>TRBJ2-5|TRBV28
ASSFSGTRNQETQY
>TRBJ1-1|TRBV11-3
ASRPQIPNTEAF
>TRBJ2-7|TRBV25-1
ASSVNRDRGSYEQY
>.|TRBV7-9
ASSLVAGTYEQY
>TRBJ2-3|TRBV5-1
ASSLLGIDTQY
>TRBJ2-7|TRBV6-1
ASSEIRDSPYEQY
>TRBJ2-3|TRBV5-5
ASSLVTSGLFTDTQY
>TRBJ1-6|TRBV30
AGTTENNSPLH
>TRBJ1-5|TRBV7-8
ASSPDRGSSNQPQH
>TRBJ2-5|TRBV5-6
ASSRDIGAETQY
>TRBJ1-6|TRBV10-1
ASSVGQYNSPLH
>TRBJ2-3|TRBV6-4
ASSDSPAGGGTDTQY
>TRBJ1-4|TRBV27
ASSSLWDKEKLF
>TRBJ1-2|TRBV19
ASSQRDSNYGYT
>TRBJ2-7|TRBV7-2
ASSLVGGSSYEQY
>TRBJ1-1|TRBV6-1
ASMGLTEAF
>TRBJ2-7|TRBV18
ASSPPPGQINYEQY
>TRBJ2-1|TRBV7-2
ASSSGGGGRGPLYNEQF
>TRBJ1-1|TRBV5-1
ASGQSNTEAF
>TRBJ2-1|TRBV6-5
ASSYRGRGHNEQF
>TRBJ2-7|TRBV5-1
ASSHGTGTYEQY
>TRBJ2-6|TRBV29-1
SVEHSGGSGSRGANVLT
>TRBJ1-5|TRBV25-1
ASTPTGGDQPQH
>TRBJ2-3|TRBV27
ASSERLGLAGGTDTQY
>TRBJ2-7|TRBV28
ASSYGGADEQY
>TRBJ2-1|TRBV5-1
ASSSTRQGGYNEQF
>TRBJ2-3|TRBV4-3
ASSQVPVRTDTQY
>TRBJ2-3|TRBV30
AWSPGLAGGYTQY
>TRBJ1-2|TRBV5-1
ASKSQGAAYGYT
>TRBJ2-1|TRBV9
ASSPRRSSYNEQF
>TRBJ1-1|TRBV29-1
SAKNTEAF
>TRBJ2-7|TRBV2
ASMDRVIRYEQY
>TRBJ2-1|TRBV19
ASSGRQNNNEQF
>TRBJ2-3|TRBV10-3
ATSRRAGGTDTQY
>TRBJ1-1|TRBV11-3
ASSLVYRNTEAF
>TRBJ2-7|TRBV19
ASSIATSGSYEQY
>TRBJ2-1|TRBV7-9
ASSQGGGNEQF
>TRBJ1-2|TRBV25-1
ASSPFGTGDYT